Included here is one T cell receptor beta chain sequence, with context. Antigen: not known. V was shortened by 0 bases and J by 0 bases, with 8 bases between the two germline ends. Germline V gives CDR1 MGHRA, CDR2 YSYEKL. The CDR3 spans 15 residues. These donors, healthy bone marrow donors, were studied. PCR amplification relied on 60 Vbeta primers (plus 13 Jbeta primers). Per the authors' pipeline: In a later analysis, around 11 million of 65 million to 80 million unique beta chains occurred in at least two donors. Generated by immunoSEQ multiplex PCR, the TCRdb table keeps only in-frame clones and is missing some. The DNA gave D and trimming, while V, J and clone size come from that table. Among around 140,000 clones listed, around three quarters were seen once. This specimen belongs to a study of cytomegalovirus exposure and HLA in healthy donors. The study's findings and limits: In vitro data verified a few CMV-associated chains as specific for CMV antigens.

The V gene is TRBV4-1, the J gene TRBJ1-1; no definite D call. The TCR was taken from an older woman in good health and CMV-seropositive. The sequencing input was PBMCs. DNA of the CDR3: TGCGCCAGCAGCCAAGATCCCCAGATGAACACTGAAGCTTTCTTT. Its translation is CASSQDPQMNTEAFF.